This T cell receptor (beta chain) was profiled in a study of shared clonotypes between healthy human individuals. Libraries were prepared by immunoSEQ multiplex PCR; TCRdb keeps only in-frame clonotypes and omits some of them. The data contain roughly 530,000 clones, 90% to 97% of them singletons. The CDR3 consists of 14 residues. Germline CDR1 MDHEN, CDR2 SYDVKM. The J segment lost 9 bases and the V segment lost 8 bases, leaving 13 bases of the junction unmatched. The sequence was collected from a woman aged 25-40 years in good health. The rearrangement joins TRBV28 to TRBJ2-3; 8 nucleotides match TRBD1. Material for sequencing was naive CD4+ T cells sorted from blood. The subset here: CD45RA+ positively selected. CDR3 residues: CASPDRGDRDTQYF. DNA of the CDR3: TGTGCCAGCCCCGACAGGGGAGATAGGGACACGCAGTATTTT. Filled out from reference TRBV28 and TRBJ2-3, the complete variable domain reads DVKVTQSSRYLVKRTGEKVFLECVQDMDHENMFWYRQDPGLGLRLIYFSYDVKMKEKGDIPEGYSVSREKKERFSLILESASTNQTSMYLCASPDRGDRDTQYFGPGTRLTVL.